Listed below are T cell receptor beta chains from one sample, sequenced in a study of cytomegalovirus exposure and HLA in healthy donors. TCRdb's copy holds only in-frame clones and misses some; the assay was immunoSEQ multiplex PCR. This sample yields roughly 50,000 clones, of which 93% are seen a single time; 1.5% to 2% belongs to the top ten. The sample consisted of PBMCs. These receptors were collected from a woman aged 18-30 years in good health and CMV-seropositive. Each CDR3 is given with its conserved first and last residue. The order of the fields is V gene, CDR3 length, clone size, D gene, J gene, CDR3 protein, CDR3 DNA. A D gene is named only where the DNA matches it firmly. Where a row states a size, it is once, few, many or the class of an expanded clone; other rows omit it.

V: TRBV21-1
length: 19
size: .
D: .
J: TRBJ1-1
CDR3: CASSNEATGQESSHTEAFF
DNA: TGTGCCAGCAGCAATGAAGCGACGGGACAAGAAAGTTCCCACACTGAAGCTTTCTTT

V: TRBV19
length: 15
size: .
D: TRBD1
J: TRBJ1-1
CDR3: CASSPSGTGNTEAFF
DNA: TGTGCCAGTAGTCCCTCCGGGACAGGGAACACTGAAGCTTTCTTT

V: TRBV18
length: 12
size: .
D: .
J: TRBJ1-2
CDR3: CASSPPGSDYTF
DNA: TGTGCCAGCTCACCACCCGGGTCAGACTACACCTTC

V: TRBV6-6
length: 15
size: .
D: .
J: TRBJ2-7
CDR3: CASSPRASGGYEQYF
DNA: TGTGCCAGCAGTCCCAGGGCCTCGGGCGGTTACGAGCAGTACTTC

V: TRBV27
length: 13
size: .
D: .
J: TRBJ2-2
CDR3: CASGAGASGELFF
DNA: TGTGCCAGCGGGGCGGGGGCTTCCGGGGAGCTGTTTTTT

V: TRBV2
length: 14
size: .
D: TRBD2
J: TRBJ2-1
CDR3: CAKGGTSGGYEQFF
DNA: TGTGCTAAAGGAGGGACTAGCGGGGGCTATGAGCAGTTCTTC

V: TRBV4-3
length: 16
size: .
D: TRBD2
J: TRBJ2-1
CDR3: CASSQGRAREGNEQFF
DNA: TGCGCCAGCAGCCAAGGGAGGGCCAGGGAGGGCAATGAGCAGTTCTTC

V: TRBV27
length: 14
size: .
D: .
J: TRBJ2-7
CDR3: CASSLGGSPYEQYF
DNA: TGTGCCAGCAGTTTGGGCGGGTCGCCCTACGAGCAGTACTTC

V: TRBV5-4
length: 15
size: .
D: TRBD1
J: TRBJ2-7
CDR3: CASSLGQGTLDEQYF
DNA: TGTGCCAGCAGCTTGGGACAGGGGACCCTAGACGAGCAGTACTTC

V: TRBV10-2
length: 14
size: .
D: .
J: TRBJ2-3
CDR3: CASSTGTLTDTQYF
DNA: TGCGCCAGCTCGACCGGGACACTCACAGATACGCAGTATTTT

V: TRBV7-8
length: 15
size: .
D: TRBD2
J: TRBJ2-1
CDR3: CASSRSGSNYNEQFF
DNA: TGTGCCAGCAGCCGTAGCGGGAGCAATTACAATGAGCAGTTCTTC

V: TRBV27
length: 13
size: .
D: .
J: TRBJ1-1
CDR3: CASSFTPKTEAFF
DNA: TGTGCCAGCAGTTTCACCCCTAAAACTGAAGCTTTCTTT

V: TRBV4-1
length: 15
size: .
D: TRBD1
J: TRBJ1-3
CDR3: CASSTGQLVGNTIYF
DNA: TGCGCCAGCAGCACGGGACAGTTAGTTGGAAACACCATATATTTT

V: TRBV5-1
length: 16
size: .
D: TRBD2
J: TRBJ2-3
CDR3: CASSALLAGGQDTQYF
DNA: TGCGCCAGCAGCGCCCTACTAGCGGGGGGCCAGGATACGCAGTATTTT

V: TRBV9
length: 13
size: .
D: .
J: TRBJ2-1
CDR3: CASSAPRAAEQFF
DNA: TGTGCCAGCAGCGCCCCCAGGGCGGCTGAGCAGTTCTTC

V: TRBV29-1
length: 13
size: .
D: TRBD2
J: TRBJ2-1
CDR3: CSVVSGGYNEQFF
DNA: TGCAGCGTTGTATCGGGGGGCTACAATGAGCAGTTCTTC

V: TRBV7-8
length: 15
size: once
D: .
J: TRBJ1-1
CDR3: CASSFEYSGDTEAFF
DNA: TGTGCCAGCAGCTTCGAATACTCAGGGGACACTGAAGCTTTCTTT

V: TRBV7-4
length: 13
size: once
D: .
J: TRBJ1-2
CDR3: CASSPRGARGYTF
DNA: TGTGCCAGCAGTCCCCGCGGGGCGCGGGGCTACACCTTC

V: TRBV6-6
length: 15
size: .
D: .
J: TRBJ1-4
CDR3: CASSYLSGTNEKLFF
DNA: TGTGCCAGCAGTTACTTGTCGGGTACTAATGAAAAACTGTTTTTT

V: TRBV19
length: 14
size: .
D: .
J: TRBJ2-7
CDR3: CASSDRSFSYEQYF
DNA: TGTGCCAGTAGTGACAGGAGTTTCTCCTACGAGCAGTACTTC

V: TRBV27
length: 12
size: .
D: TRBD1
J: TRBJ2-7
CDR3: CASSRTGVEQYF
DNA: TGTGCCAGCAGTCGGACAGGGGTCGAGCAGTACTTC

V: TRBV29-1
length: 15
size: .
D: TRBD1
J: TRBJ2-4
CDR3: CSGNGQGMTKNIQYF
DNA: TGCAGCGGTAACGGACAGGGGATGACCAAAAACATTCAGTACTTC

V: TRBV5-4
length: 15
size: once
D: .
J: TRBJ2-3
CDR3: CASSLNRDNTDTQYF
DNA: TGTGCCAGCAGCTTAAATCGGGATAACACAGATACGCAGTATTTT

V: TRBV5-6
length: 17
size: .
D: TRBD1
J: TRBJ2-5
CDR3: CASSFKGGTGGRETQYF
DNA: TGTGCCAGCAGCTTCAAAGGGGGGACAGGGGGGAGAGAGACCCAGTACTTC

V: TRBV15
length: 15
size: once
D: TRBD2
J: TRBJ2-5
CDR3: CATSRLAGKQETQYF
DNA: TGTGCCACCAGCAGATTAGCGGGGAAGCAAGAGACCCAGTACTTC